The 16 T cell receptor beta chains presented below share a single source sample, sequenced in a study of blood T cell repertoires in COVID-19 (dated by TCRdb to the early 2020s). The library came from the immunoSEQ multiplex PCR assay. What TCRdb holds here is the immuneACCESS table cut down to in-frame rearrangements. Part of the clones is not present; checked against another copy, under half of the missing clones reflect an unresolved V gene, and the others are unexplained. This sample is represented by under 350,000 clones; approximately 86% of them were singletons. Clones ranked in the top ten supply approximately 4% of the sample. Sequenced: PBMCs or T cells enriched from blood (not recorded which). Receptors were obtained from a middle-aged woman with acute COVID-19.

J is TRBJ1-3 and V is TRBV18; D not certain. Germline values: CDR1 KGHSH, CDR2 LQKENI. Between the trimmed V and J ends, which lost 2 bases and 0 bases, there was a span of 8 bases. The length of the CDR3 is 15 residues. The CDR3 bases are TGTGCCAGCTCACCAGCGCCGGGCTCTGGAAACACCATATATTTT. This translates into CASSPAPGSGNTIYF.

This chain links TRBV5-1 with TRBJ1-5; unclear D gene. The CDR3 length is 15 residues. The ends were cut back, 2 bases at V and 4 bases at J, with 13 bases in the middle. Per the germline V gene, CDR1 is SGHRS and CDR2 is YFSETQ. CDR3 in DNA: TGCGCCAGCAGCTTCGGTACCCAACCTAATCAGCCCCAGCATTTT. It translates to CASSFGTQPNQPQHF.

V is TRBV19 and J is TRBJ1-2; D perhaps matches TRBD1 (5 bases). This CDR3 spans 13 amino acids. V lost 2 bases, J lost 8 bases, and 12 bases lay in between. The germline V gene has CDR1 LNHDA and CDR2 SQIVND (reference sequence). The CDR3: CASSILAGQGYTF. The CDR3, as DNA: TGTGCCAGTAGTATATTGGCGGGGCAAGGCTACACCTTC.

The V and J genes are TRBV11-2 and TRBJ2-1; 9 nucleotides match TRBD2. After removal of 0 bases from V and 5 bases from J, the junction contained 5 bases not matched to a gene. Per germline, CDR1 SGHAT and CDR2 FQNNGV. The CDR3 is 16 amino acids. CDR3 in amino acids: CASSLEAGGRHNEQFF. The CDR3 bases are TGTGCCAGCAGCTTAGAAGCGGGGGGCCGCCACAATGAGCAGTTCTTC. Using reference TRBV11-2 and TRBJ2-1 for the parts outside the CDR3, the full variable domain is EAGVAQSPRYKIIEKRQSVAFWCNPISGHATLYWYQQILGQGPKLLIQFQNNGVVDDSQLPKDRFSAERLKGVDSTLKIQPAKLEDSAVYLCASSLEAGGRHNEQFFGPGTRLTVL.

V usage is TRBV28 and J usage is TRBJ1-2, with 8 bases lining up with TRBD1. V gave up 5 bases and J gave up 5 bases; unmatched junction bases: 10. Germline loops: CDR1 MDHEN, CDR2 SYDVKM. The CDR3 is 15 residues long. The chain's CDR3 is CASSLLRGRNYGYTF. DNA of the CDR3: TGTGCCAGCAGTCTCCTCAGGGGGCGAAATTATGGCTACACCTTC.

The chain is built from TRBV5-1 and TRBJ1-6, with 9 positions matching TRBD1. The CDR3 length is 15 residues. CDR1 is SGHRS and CDR2 is YFSETQ in the germline V gene. V shed 3 bases, J shed 10 bases, and the junction held 8 bases outside the gene matches. The CDR3 region is CASSSGRDRASPLHF. DNA for the CDR3: TGCGCCAGCAGCTCGGGCCGGGACAGGGCCTCACCCCTCCACTTT.

This chain joins TRBV7-6 and TRBJ1-1, with D tentatively TRBD1 (5 bases). Trimming stripped 5 bases from V and 5 bases from J, with 21 bases between. CDR3 length: 16 residues. Germline CDR1 and CDR2: SGHVS and FNYEAQ. The CDR3 DNA reads TGTGCCAGCAGCCTCACCGGGGGGGGAAGAATGACTGAAGCTTTCTTT. As protein: CASSLTGGGRMTEAFF. Combining the CDR3 with reference TRBV7-6 and TRBJ1-1 gives the whole variable domain GAGVSQSPRYKVTKRGQDVALRCDPISGHVSLYWYRQALGQGPEFLTYFNYEAQQDKSGLPNDRFSAERPEGSISTLTIQRTEQRDSAMYRCASSLTGGGRMTEAFFGQGTRLTVV.

In this sample, this clone turned up once. CDR3 loop: CASSVLGGAKDEQFF. The DNA of the CDR3 is TGCGCCAGCAGCGTCCTCGGAGGCGCCAAGGATGAGCAGTTCTTC. The chain couples TRBV5-1 to TRBJ2-1; perhaps TRBD2 as D (5 bases). Germline CDR1 is SGHRS and CDR2 is YFSETQ. The CDR3 consists of 15 residues. The V gene lost 4 bases and the J gene lost 8 bases, with 19 bases spanning the gap.

The rearrangement links TRBV5-1 to TRBJ2-1; possibly TRBD2 for D (6 bases). The CDR3 loop spans 15 amino acids. V gave up 4 bases and J gave up 4 bases, with 15 bases separating them. Germline CDR1 SGHRS, CDR2 YFSETQ. The CDR3 nucleotides read TGCGCCAGCAGCCAAATCTCGGGGGAGTACAATGAGCAGTTCTTC. Protein product: CASSQISGEYNEQFF.

This clone was observed a handful of times. The chain links TRBV7-2 to TRBJ1-5; 9 positions match TRBD1. Looked up from germline, CDR1 is SGHTA and CDR2 is FQGNSA. This CDR3 spans 15 amino acids. Trimming at V came to 5 bases and at J to 2 bases, leaving 4 bases not matched to a gene. The CDR3 DNA is TGTGCCAGCAGCCCACAGGGGGCGGGCAATCAGCCCCAGCATTTT. Translation gives CASSPQGAGNQPQHF.

The chain has TRBV28 and TRBJ2-7, with 7 bases lining up with TRBD2. The germline gives CDR1 MDHEN, CDR2 SYDVKM. With V trimmed by 6 bases and J by 2 bases, 7 bases remained unmatched. This CDR3 region has 14 residues. The CDR3 sequence: CASRSSGITYEQYF. DNA of the CDR3: TGTGCCAGCAGATCTAGCGGAATCACCTACGAGCAGTACTTC.

Turning to this clone: The sample has other DNA sequences that encode this CDR3 too. The chain links TRBV6-5 to TRBJ1-5; the D gene is possibly TRBD1 (6 bases). V was cut by 2 bases and J by 1 base, with 9 bases left in between. From germline, CDR1 is MNHEY and CDR2 SVGAGI. The CDR3 is 15 amino acids. The CDR3 DNA sequence: TGTGCCAGCAGTTACAAAGGGGGAAGCAATCAGCCCCAGCATTTT. Amino acids: CASSYKGGSNQPQHF.

This chain connects TRBV28 to TRBJ1-6, with D maybe TRBD1 (6 bases). V lost 6 bases and J lost 8, with 11 bases in between. CDR1 and CDR2 (germline): MDHEN, SYDVKM. The CDR3 spans 13 residues. DNA for the CDR3: TGTGCCAGCAGCCGCAGGGGTCATTCACCCCTCCACTTT. Encoded protein: CASSRRGHSPLHF.

The J gene is TRBJ1-5, the V gene TRBV4-1; D is perhaps TRBD1 (5 bases). With 1 base removed from V and 7 bases from J, the gap between germline ends came to 17 bases. The CDR3 extends over 16 amino acids. Germline CDR1 reads MGHRA; CDR2 reads YSYEKL. CDR3 bases: TGCGCCAGCAGCCAAGGGGGCCAGGGCGGTTTACAGCCCCAGCATTTT. Translating it yields CASSQGGQGGLQPQHF.

The rearrangement uses TRBV6-1 and TRBJ1-6, with no clear D. The CDR3 has 11 amino acids. The ends were cut back, 3 bases at V and 14 bases at J, with 8 bases in the middle. The germline CDR1 and CDR2 sequences are MNHNS and SASEGT. The CDR3 region is CASSEQRALHF. The CDR3 DNA reads as TGTGCCAGCAGTGAGCAGAGGGCCCTCCACTTT.

V usage is TRBV18 and J usage is TRBJ2-5; D uncertain. The CDR3 contains 13 residues. Germline V lookup: CDR1 KGHSH, CDR2 LQKENI. V lost 0 bases to trimming and J lost 4 bases, with 6 bases between them. CDR3 nucleotide sequence: TGTGCCAGCTCACCACCGAGGCGAGAGACCCAGTACTTC. Translating gives CASSPPRRETQYF.